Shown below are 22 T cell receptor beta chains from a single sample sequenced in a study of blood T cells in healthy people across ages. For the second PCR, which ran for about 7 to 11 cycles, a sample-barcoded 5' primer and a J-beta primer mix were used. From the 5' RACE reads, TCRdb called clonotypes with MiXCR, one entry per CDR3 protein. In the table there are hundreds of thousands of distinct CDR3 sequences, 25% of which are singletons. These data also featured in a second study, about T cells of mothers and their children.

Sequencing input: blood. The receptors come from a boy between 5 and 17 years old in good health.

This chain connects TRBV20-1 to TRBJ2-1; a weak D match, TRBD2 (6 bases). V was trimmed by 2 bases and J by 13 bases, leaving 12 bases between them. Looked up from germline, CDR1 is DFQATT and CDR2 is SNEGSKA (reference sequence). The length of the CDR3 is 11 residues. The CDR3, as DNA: TGCAGTGCTAGACAAGGAGGGGTACAGTTCTTC. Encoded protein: CSARQGGVQFF.

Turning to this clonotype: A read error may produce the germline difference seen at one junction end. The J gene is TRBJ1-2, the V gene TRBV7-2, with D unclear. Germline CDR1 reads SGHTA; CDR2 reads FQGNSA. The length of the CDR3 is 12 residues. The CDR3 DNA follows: TGTGCCAGCAGCTTAGAGGACTATGGCCACACCTTC. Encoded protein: CASSLEDYGHTF.

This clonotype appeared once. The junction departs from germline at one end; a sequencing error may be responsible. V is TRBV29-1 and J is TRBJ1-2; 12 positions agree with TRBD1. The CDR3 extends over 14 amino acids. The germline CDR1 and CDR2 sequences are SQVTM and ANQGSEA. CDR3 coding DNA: TGCAGCGTTGTAGGGACAGGGGGCAACTACGGCTACACCTTC. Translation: CSVVGTGGNYGYTF.

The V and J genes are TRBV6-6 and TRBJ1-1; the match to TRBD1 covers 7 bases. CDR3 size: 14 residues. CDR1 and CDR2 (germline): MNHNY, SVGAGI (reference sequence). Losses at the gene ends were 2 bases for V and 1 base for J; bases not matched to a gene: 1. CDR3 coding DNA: TGTGCCAGCAGTTACACAGGGGAGAACACTGAAGCTTTCTTT. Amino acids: CASSYTGENTEAFF.

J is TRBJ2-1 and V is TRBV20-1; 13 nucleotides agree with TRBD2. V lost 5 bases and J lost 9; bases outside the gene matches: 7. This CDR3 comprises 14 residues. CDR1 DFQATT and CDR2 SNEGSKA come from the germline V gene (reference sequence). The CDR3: CSARLAGGRTEQFF. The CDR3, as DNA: TGCAGTGCTCGACTAGCGGGAGGAAGGACTGAGCAGTTCTTC.

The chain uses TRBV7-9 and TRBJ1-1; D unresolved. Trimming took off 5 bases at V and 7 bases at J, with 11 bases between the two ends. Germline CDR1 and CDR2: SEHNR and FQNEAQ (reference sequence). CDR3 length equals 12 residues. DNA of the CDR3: TGTGCCAGCAGCCAGACGGCTAATGAAGCTTTCTTT. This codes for CASSQTANEAFF. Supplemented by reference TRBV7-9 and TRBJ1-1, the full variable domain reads DTGVSQNPRHKITKRGQNVTFRCDPISEHNRLYWYRQTLGQGPEFLTYFQNEAQLEKSRLLSDRFSAERPKGSFSTLEIQRTEQGDSAMYLCASSQTANEAFFGQGTRLTVV.

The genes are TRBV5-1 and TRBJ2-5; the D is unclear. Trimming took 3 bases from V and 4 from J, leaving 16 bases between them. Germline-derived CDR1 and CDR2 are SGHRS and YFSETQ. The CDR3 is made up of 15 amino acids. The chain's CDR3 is CASSWAGTKPETQYF. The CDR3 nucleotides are TGCGCCAGCAGCTGGGCCGGAACCAAGCCAGAGACCCAGTACTTC.

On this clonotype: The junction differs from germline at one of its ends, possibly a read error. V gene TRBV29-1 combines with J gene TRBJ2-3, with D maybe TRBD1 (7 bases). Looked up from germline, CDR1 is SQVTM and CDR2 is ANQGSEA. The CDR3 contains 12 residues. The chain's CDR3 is CSVRTGGETQYF. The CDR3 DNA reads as TGCAGCGTCCGGACAGGAGGGGAGACCCAGTACTTT.

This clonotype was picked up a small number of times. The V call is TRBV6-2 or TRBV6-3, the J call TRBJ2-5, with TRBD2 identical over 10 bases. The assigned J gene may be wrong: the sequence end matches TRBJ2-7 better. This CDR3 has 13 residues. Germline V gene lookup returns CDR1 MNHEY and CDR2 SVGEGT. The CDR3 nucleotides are TGTGCCAGCAGACCGGGACTAGCGAGCGAGCAGTACTTC. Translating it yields CASRPGLASEQYF.

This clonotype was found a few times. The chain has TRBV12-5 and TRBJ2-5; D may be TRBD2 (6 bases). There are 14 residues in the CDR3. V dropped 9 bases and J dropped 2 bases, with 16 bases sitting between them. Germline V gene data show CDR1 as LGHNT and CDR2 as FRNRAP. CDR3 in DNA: TGTGCTAGCGCCTCCCTCCGGGAGCAAGAGACCCAGTACTTC. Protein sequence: CASASLREQETQYF.

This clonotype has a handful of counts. CDR3 loop: CASSWARTGVYNEQFF. Written as DNA, the CDR3 is TGCGCCAGCAGCTGGGCAAGGACAGGGGTATACAATGAGCAGTTCTTC. This chain connects TRBV5-1 to TRBJ2-1; 9 positions agree with TRBD1. Unmatched junction bases numbered 8, after V lost 3 bases and J lost 4 bases. This CDR3 has 16 residues. Germline-derived CDR1 and CDR2 are SGHRS and YFSETQ.

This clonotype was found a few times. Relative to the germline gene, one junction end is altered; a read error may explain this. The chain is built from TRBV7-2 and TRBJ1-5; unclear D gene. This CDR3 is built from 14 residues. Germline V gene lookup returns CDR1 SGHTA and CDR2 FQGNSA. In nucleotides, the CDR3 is TGTGCCAGCAGCCCTGACGGAGCCAATCAGTCCCAGCATTTT. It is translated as CASSPDGANQSQHF. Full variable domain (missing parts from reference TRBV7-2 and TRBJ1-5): GAGVSQSPSNKVTEKGKDVELRCDPISGHTALYWYRQSLGQGLEFLIYFQGNSAPDKSGLPSDRFSAERTGGSVSTLTIQRTQQEDSAVYLCASSPDGANQSQHFGDGTRLSIL.

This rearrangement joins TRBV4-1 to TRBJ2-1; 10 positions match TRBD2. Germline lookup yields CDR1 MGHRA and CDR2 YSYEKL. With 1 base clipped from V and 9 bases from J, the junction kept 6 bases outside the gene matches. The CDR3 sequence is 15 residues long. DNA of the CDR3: TGCGCCAGCAGCCAAGTAGGACTAGCGGCTGGTGAGCAGTTCTTC. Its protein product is CASSQVGLAAGEQFF.

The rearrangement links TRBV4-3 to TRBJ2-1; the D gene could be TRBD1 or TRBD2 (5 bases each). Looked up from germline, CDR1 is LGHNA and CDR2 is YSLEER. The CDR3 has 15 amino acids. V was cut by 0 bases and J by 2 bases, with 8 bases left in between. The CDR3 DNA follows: TGCGCCAGCAGCCAAGACCGGGACCCCTACAATGAGCAGTTCTTC. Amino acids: CASSQDRDPYNEQFF.

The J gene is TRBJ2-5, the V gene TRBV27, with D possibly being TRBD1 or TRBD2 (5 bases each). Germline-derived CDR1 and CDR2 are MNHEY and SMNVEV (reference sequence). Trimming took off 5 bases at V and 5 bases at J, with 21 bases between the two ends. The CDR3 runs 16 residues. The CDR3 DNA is TGTGCCAGCAGTGCCGGGACGCGGGTCGCGCGGGAGACCCAGTACTTC. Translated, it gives CASSAGTRVARETQYF.

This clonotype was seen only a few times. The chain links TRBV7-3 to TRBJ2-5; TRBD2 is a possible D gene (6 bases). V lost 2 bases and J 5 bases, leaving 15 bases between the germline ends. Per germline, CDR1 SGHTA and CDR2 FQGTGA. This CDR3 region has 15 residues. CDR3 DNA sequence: TGTGCCAGCAGCTTAGGGGGGATAACGGAGGAGACCCAGTACTTC. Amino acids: CASSLGGITEETQYF.

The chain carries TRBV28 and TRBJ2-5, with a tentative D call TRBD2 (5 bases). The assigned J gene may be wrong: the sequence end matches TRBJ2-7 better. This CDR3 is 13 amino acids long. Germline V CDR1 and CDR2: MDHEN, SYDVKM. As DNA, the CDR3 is TGTGCCAGCAGTCCGGTAGGGAGAAACGAGCAGTACTTC. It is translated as CASSPVGRNEQYF.

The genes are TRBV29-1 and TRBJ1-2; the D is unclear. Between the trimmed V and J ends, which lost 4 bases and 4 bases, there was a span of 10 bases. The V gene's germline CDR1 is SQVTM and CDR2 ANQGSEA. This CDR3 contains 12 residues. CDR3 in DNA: TGCAGCGTTGGCGAGCGCTCCTATGGCTACACCTTC. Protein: CSVGERSYGYTF.

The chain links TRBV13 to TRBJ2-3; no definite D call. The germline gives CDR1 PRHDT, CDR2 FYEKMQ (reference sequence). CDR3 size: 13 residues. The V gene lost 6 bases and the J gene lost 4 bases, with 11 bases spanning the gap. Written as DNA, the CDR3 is TGTGCCAGCAGTAAAGCCGGGTCAGATACGCAGTATTTT. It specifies CASSKAGSDTQYF. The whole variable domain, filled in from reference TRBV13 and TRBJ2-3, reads AAGVIQSPRHLIKEKRETATLKCYPIPRHDTVYWYQQGPGQDPQFLISFYEKMQSDKGSIPDRFSAQQFSDYHSELNMSSLELGDSALYFCASSKAGSDTQYFGPGTRLTVL.

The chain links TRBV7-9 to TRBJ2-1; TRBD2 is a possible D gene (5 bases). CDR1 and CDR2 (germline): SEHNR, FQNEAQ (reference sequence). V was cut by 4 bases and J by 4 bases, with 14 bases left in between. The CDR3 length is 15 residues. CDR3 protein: CASSWQAGEYNEQFF. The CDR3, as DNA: TGTGCCAGCAGCTGGCAGGCGGGCGAGTACAATGAGCAGTTCTTC.

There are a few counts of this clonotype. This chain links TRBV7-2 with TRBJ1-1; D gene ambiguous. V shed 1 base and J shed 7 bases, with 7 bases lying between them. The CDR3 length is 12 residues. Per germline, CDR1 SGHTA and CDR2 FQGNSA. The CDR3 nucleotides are TGTGCCAGCAGCTTAGAGGAACTTGAAGCTTTCTTT. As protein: CASSLEELEAFF. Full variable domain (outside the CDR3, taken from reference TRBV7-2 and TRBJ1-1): GAGVSQSPSNKVTEKGKDVELRCDPISGHTALYWYRQSLGQGLEFLIYFQGNSAPDKSGLPSDRFSAERTGGSVSTLTIQRTQQEDSAVYLCASSLEELEAFFGQGTRLTVV.

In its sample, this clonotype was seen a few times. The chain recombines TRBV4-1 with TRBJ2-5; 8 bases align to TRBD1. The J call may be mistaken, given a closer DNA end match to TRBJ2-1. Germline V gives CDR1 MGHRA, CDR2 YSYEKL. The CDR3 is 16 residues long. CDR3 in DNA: TGCGCCAGCAGCCACCCCGACAGGGGATGGGGCAATGAGCAGTTCTTC. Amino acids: CASSHPDRGWGNEQFF.